Each of the 6 T cell receptor beta chains below was sequenced from the same sample in a study of a mutant IDH1 vaccine in newly diagnosed glioma. Profiled with immunoSEQ multiplex PCR; TCRdb holds only in-frame clones, not every one. The table has tens of thousands of clones, roughly 80% seen once. As to time point: baseline, week 1 (first vaccination visit). Treatment described: pre-vaccination baseline after standard-of-care therapy. Material: PBMCs, obtained from a glioma patient treated with radiotherapy, temozolomide or both. The origin of the receptors is a woman between 40 and 55 years old with glioma.

This clone appeared a single time. The CDR3 DNA follows: TGTGCCAGCAGTCGACGGGCTTATGGCTACACCTTC. Protein sequence: CASSRRAYGYTF. The V call is TRBV6-1, the J call TRBJ1-2; D gene ambiguous. V was trimmed by 5 bases and J by 5 bases, leaving 9 bases between them. The CDR3 contains 12 residues. The germline gives CDR1 MNHNS, CDR2 SASEGT.

The V call is TRBV30, the J call TRBJ1-2; the D gene is possibly TRBD1 (6 bases). Germline loops: CDR1 GTSNPN, CDR2 SVGIG (reference sequence). The CDR3 length is 15 residues. V was cut by 2 bases and J by 5 bases, with 18 bases left in between. The CDR3 sequence is CAWSIGSFGQYGYTF. CDR3 sequence (DNA): TGTGCCTGGAGTATAGGGTCATTTGGACAGTATGGCTACACCTTC.

The chain uses TRBV21-1 and TRBJ2-5; TRBD2, as called in the table, went unchecked against the DNA. TRBV21-1 is a recognized pseudogene. The CDR3 length is 17 residues. Here the CDR3 DNA reads TGTGCCAGCAGGACCTACTTCAGACAGATCGGGGGGGAGACCCAGTACTTC. Translating it yields CASRTYFRQIGGETQYF.

The chain couples TRBV18 to TRBJ2-3, with TRBD1 as a possible D gene (6 bases). The CDR3 has 14 residues. CDR1 and CDR2 (germline): KGHSH, LQKENI. V shed 6 bases and J shed 5 bases, with 15 bases lying between them. The CDR3 here is CASSLQGWGDTQYF. The CDR3, as DNA: TGTGCCAGCTCGCTACAGGGTTGGGGAGATACGCAGTATTTT.

The rearrangement joins TRBV7-9 to TRBJ1-1, with unresolved D. Germline V gene sequence: CDR1 SEHNR, CDR2 FQNEAQ (reference sequence). With 5 bases removed from V and 6 bases from J, the gap between germline ends came to 10 bases. The CDR3 totals 12 residues. The CDR3 DNA reads TGTGCCAGCAGCCCATGGGGAGCTGAAGCTTTCTTT. Translation: CASSPWGAEAFF.

This sequence joins TRBV19 and TRBJ1-5; no clear D. There are 15 residues in the CDR3. The ends were cut back, 1 base at V and 1 base at J, with 8 bases in the middle. The germline V gene has CDR1 LNHDA and CDR2 SQIVND (reference sequence). CDR3 amino acids: CASSIVAGSNQPQHF. The CDR3 coding sequence is TGTGCCAGTAGTATAGTGGCGGGGAGCAATCAGCCCCAGCATTTT.